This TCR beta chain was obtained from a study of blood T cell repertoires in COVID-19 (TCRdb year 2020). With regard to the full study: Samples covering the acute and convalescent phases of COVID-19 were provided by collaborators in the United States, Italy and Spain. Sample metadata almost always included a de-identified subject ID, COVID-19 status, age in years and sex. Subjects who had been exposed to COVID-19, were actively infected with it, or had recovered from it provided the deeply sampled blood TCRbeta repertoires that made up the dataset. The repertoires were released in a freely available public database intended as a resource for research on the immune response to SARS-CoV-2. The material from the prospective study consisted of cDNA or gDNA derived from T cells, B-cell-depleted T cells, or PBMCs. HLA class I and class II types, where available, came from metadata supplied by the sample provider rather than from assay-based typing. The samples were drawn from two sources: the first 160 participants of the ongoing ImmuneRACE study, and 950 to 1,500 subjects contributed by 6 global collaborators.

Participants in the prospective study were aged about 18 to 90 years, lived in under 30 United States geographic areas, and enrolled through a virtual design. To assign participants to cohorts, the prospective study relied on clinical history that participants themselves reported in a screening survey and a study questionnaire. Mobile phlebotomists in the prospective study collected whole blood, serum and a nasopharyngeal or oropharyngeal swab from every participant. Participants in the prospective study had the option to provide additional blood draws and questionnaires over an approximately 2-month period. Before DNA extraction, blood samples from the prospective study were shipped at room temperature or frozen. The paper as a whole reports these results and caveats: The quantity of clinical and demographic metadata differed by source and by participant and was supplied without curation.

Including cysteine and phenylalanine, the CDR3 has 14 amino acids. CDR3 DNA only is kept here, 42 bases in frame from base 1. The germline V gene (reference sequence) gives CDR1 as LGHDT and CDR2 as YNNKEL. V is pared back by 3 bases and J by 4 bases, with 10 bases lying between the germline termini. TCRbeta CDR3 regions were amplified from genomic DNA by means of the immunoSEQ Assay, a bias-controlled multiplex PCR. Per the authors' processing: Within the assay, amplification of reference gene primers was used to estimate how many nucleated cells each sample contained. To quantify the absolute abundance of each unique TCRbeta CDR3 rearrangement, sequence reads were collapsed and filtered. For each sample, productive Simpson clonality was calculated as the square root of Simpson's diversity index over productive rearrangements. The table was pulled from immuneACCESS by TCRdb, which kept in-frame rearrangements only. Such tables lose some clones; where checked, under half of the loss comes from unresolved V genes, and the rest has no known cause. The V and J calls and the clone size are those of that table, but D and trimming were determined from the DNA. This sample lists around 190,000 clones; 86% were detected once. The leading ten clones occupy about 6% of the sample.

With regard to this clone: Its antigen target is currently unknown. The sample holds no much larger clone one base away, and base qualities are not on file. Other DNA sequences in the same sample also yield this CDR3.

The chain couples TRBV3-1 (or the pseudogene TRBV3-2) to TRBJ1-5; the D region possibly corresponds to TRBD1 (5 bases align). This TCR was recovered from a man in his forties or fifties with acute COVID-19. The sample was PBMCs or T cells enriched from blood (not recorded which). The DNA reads TGTGCCAGCAGCCACCGGGGGTCAAATCAGCCCCAGCATTTT. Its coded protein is CASSHRGSNQPQHF.